Presented here are 12 T cell receptor beta chains from one specimen sequenced in a study of radiotherapy plus CTLA-4 blockade in lung cancer. Profiled with immunoSEQ multiplex PCR; TCRdb holds only in-frame clones, not every one. The top ten clones hold approximately 18% of a sample with tens of thousands of clones, over 55% of them seen once. The sequencing here drew on peripheral blood, taken from a patient treated with radiotherapy plus ipilimumab. These receptors came from a human donor with non-small cell lung cancer who had a partial response to radiotherapy plus ipilimumab.

This CDR3 is CASSLGPGGVTGELFF. The CDR3 nucleotides are TGCGCCAGCAGCTTGGGGCCGGGAGGCGTTACCGGGGAGCTGTTTTTT. This rearrangement joins TRBV5-1 to TRBJ2-2, with 7 bases lining up with TRBD2. Germline trimming cut 0 bases from V and 5 bases from J; bases unmatched to any gene: 7. The CDR3 covers 16 residues. Germline lookup yields CDR1 SGHRS and CDR2 YFSETQ.

V and J are TRBV5-6 and TRBJ1-2; D gene uncertain. V shed 0 bases and J shed 2 bases, with 8 bases lying between them. This CDR3 has 14 residues. Germline CDR1 and CDR2: SGHDT and YYEEEE. CDR3 sequence: CASSLAGVNYGYTF. CDR3 bases: TGTGCCAGCAGCTTGGCCGGAGTAAACTATGGCTACACCTTC.

The chain couples TRBV30 to TRBJ2-3; D is possibly TRBD2 (5 bases). Trimming shortened V by 1 base and J by 4 bases, and 9 bases separated the two germline ends. The germline V gene has CDR1 GTSNPN and CDR2 SVGIG (reference sequence). The CDR3 consists of 13 residues. The CDR3 is CAWSGGGPDTQYF. CDR3 sequence (DNA): TGTGCCTGGAGTGGCGGAGGCCCAGATACGCAGTATTTT.

The chain links TRBV7-2 to TRBJ2-4; TRBD1 matches 9 bases. With V trimmed by 3 bases and J by 1 base, 13 bases remained unmatched. The CDR3 contains 19 residues. Germline CDR1 SGHTA, CDR2 FQGNSA. The chain's CDR3 is CASSFRSGTGRLAKNIQYF. In DNA form, the CDR3 reads TGTGCCAGCAGCTTTAGATCTGGGACAGGGAGACTGGCCAAAAACATTCAGTACTTC. The variable domain in full, with the rest retrieved from reference TRBV7-2 and TRBJ2-4, is GAGVSQSPSNKVTEKGKDVELRCDPISGHTALYWYRQSLGQGLEFLIYFQGNSAPDKSGLPSDRFSAERTGGSVSTLTIQRTQQEDSAVYLCASSFRSGTGRLAKNIQYFGAGTRLSVL.

The CDR3 here is CASSLGLLAGNEQYF. CDR3 coding DNA: TGTGCCAGCAGCTTAGGGCTCCTAGCGGGTAACGAGCAGTACTTC. The rearrangement links TRBV7-2 to TRBJ2-7, with 8 nucleotides matching TRBD2. The trim removed 1 base at V and 5 bases at J, leaving 7 bases unmatched. The CDR3 is 15 residues long. Germline V gene sequence: CDR1 SGHTA, CDR2 FQGNSA. The full variable domain, completed using reference TRBV7-2 and TRBJ2-7, is GAGVSQSPSNKVTEKGKDVELRCDPISGHTALYWYRQSLGQGLEFLIYFQGNSAPDKSGLPSDRFSAERTGGSVSTLTIQRTQQEDSAVYLCASSLGLLAGNEQYFGPGTRLTVT.

The chain uses TRBV18 and TRBJ2-5; tentatively, D is TRBD1 (5 bases). Trimming stripped 3 bases from V and 3 bases from J, with 14 bases between. The CDR3 totals 15 residues. Germline V gene sequence: CDR1 KGHSH, CDR2 LQKENI. In DNA, the CDR3 is TGTGCCAGCTCACCGGGTAGAACAGGAGAAGAGACCCAGTACTTC. Protein sequence: CASSPGRTGEETQYF.

The chain is built from TRBV29-1 and TRBJ1-2; the D is unclear. There are 8 residues in the CDR3. Germline values: CDR1 SQVTM, CDR2 ANQGSEA. The V gene lost 8 bases and the J gene lost 7 bases, with 5 bases spanning the gap. The CDR3 DNA reads as TGCAGCACGAGTGGCTACACCTTC. Translated: CSTSGYTF.

This clone rates as medium-sized. This rearrangement joins TRBV7-2 to TRBJ2-3; no clear D. This CDR3 contains 12 residues. Trimming cost V 5 bases and J 6 bases, with 9 bases left between them. The germline V gene encodes CDR1 SGHTA and CDR2 FQGNSA. DNA of the CDR3: TGTGCCAGCAGCCTCGCAGCGGATACGCAGTATTTT. Protein sequence: CASSLAADTQYF.

This clone has just a few counts. The chain recombines TRBV19 with TRBJ1-1; maybe TRBD1 (5 bases). V lost 3 bases to trimming and J lost 5 bases, with 10 bases between them. Germline V lookup: CDR1 LNHDA, CDR2 SQIVND (reference sequence). The CDR3 spans 13 residues. CDR3 DNA: TGTGCCAGTAGTATCAGGGTAATGACTGAAGCTTTCTTT. It codes for CASSIRVMTEAFF.

The rearrangement links TRBV19 to TRBJ2-1; D gene unclear. Germline V lookup: CDR1 LNHDA, CDR2 SQIVND (reference sequence). V lost 7 bases and J 5 bases, leaving 18 bases between the germline ends. This CDR3 contains 15 residues. The CDR3 DNA follows: TGTGCCAGTACGGTTACGCGGCGAGCCCACAATGAGCAGTTCTTC. It encodes CASTVTRRAHNEQFF. Supplemented by reference TRBV19 and TRBJ2-1, the full variable domain reads DGGITQSPKYLFRKEGQNVTLSCEQNLNHDAMYWYRQDPGQGLRLIYYSQIVNDFQKGDIAEGYSVSREKKESFPLTVTSAQKNPTAFYLCASTVTRRAHNEQFFGPGTRLTVL.

This sequence joins TRBV9 and TRBJ2-5, with no clear D. V shed 6 bases and J shed 5 bases, with 20 bases lying between them. The germline V gene encodes CDR1 SGDLS and CDR2 YYNGEE. The CDR3 covers 15 residues. The CDR3 region has the DNA TGTGCCAGCACCCTTAGCCCCTCTAGAGACGAGACCCAGTACTTC. The encoded protein is CASTLSPSRDETQYF.

This clone was detected once. The chain employs TRBV20-1 and TRBJ2-4; the D is unclear. V was cut by 3 bases and J by 8 bases, with 8 bases left in between. CDR3 size: 11 residues. From germline, CDR1 is DFQATT and CDR2 SNEGSKA (reference sequence). The CDR3 loop is CSARLTDIQYF. The CDR3 DNA is TGCAGTGCTAGGCTTACGGACATTCAGTACTTC.